What follows is one T cell receptor beta chain and its context. This specimen comes from a study of CD8 T cells in Susac syndrome. RNA, at about 0.45 to 1 ug, was reverse transcribed with random hexamers. TCRdb reprocessed the immunoSEQ multiplex PCR reads via MiXCR and lists one record per CDR3 protein. The sample consists of 150,000 to 160,000 distinct CDR3 sequences, 95% to 96% of them appearing once. With 2 bases removed from V and 5 bases from J, the gap between germline ends came to 12 bases. The CDR3 loop spans 14 amino acids. Germline assignment: CDR1 SNHLY and CDR2 FYNNEI. The specimen was CD8+ T cells from PBMCs. This TCR was recovered from a human donor with multiple sclerosis. This sequence joins TRBV2 and TRBJ2-5; maybe TRBD1 (5 bases). CDR3 in amino acids: CASSEPRDWETQYF. The CDR3 DNA is TGTGCCAGCAGTGAACCCAGGGATTGGGAGACCCAGTACTTC. Full variable domain (remainder filled in from reference TRBV2 and TRBJ2-5): EPEVTQTPSHQVTQMGQEVILRCVPISNHLYFYWYRQILGQKVEFLVSFYNNEISEKSEIFDDQFSVERPDGSNFTLKIRSTKLEDSAMYFCASSEPRDWETQYFGPGTRLLVL.